These 32 T cell receptor beta chains were sequenced from one sample in a study of Tregs in tolerant kidney transplant recipients. Related graft donors supplied nonmyeloablative bone marrow transplants, and mixed chimerism was transient. Produced via immunoSEQ multiplex PCR; TCRdb's table is partial and in-frame only. The sample holds around 15,000 clones. Source: CD4+ T cells from blood (PBMCs), taken 12 months after the transplant. The receptors shown here come from a human patient who received a combined kidney and bone marrow transplant. The graft donor may account for some of the T cells.

Worth noting for this clone: The read terminates 3 residues ahead of where the CDR3 ends, so the germline J gene completes it. The J gene is TRBJ2-7, the V gene TRBV5-1, with 10 nucleotides matching TRBD2. This CDR3 contains 15 residues. CDR1 and CDR2 (germline): SGHRS, YFSETQ. Unmatched junction bases numbered 8, after V lost 5 bases and J lost 3 bases. CDR3 DNA (partial): TGCGCCAGCAGGCTGGAGCCTAGCGGGAGCTACGAG. It specifies CASRLEPSGSYE. The CDR3 as a whole reads CASRLEPSGSYEQYF. Combining the CDR3 with reference TRBV5-1 and TRBJ2-7 gives the whole variable domain KAGVTQTPRYLIKTRGQQVTLSCSPISGHRSVSWYQQTPGQGLQFLFEYFSETQRNKGNFPGRFSGRQFSNSRSEMNVSTLELGDSALYLCASRLEPSGSYEQYFGPGTRLTVT.

This clone shows up as medium-sized by frequency. The read ends 3 residues shy of where the CDR3 ends; the end is completed using the germline J gene. The chain joins TRBV28 to TRBJ2-1; 11 nucleotides agree with TRBD2. V trimming: 5 bases; J trimming: 8 bases; junction bases outside the gene matches: 8. The CDR3 extends over 15 amino acids. Germline CDR1 is MDHEN and CDR2 is SYDVKM. Here the CDR3 reads CASSVSLAGAHEQFF. CDR3 bases read: TGTGCCAGCAGTGTCTCACTAGCGGGAGCCCATGAG.

Remarks on this clone: The CDR3 extends 3 residues past the end of the read, so its final part is completed from the germline J gene. The chain employs TRBV11-2 and TRBJ1-1; D not certain. The V end was cut by 5 bases, the J end by 3 bases, with 13 bases between. CDR1 and CDR2 (germline): SGHAT, FQNNGV. The CDR3 contains 14 residues. The part of the CDR3 DNA that was read is TGTGCCAGCAGCCCTACGGCGGGTCACACTGAA. It yields the protein CASSPTAGHTE. The entire CDR3 is CASSPTAGHTEAFF.

A remark on this clone: The read ends 3 residues shy of where the CDR3 ends; the end is completed using the germline J gene. The rearrangement links TRBV6-1 to TRBJ2-7; a possible D gene is TRBD2 (6 bases). Trimming removed 3 bases from V and 3 bases from J, with 12 bases in between. There are 14 residues in the CDR3. Looked up from germline, CDR1 is MNHNS and CDR2 is SASEGT. Partial CDR3 DNA: TGTGCCAGCAGTGAGCCGCAGGGAGGCTACGAG. It is translated as CASSEPQGGYE. The full CDR3 is CASSEPQGGYEQYF.

In regard to this clone: The read halts 3 residues ahead of the CDR3 end, with the missing end drawn from the germline J gene. The rearrangement uses TRBV5-1 and TRBJ2-6, with D maybe TRBD2 (6 bases). V lost 2 bases, J lost 0 bases, and 18 bases lay in between. CDR1 SGHRS and CDR2 YFSETQ come from the germline V gene. The CDR3 consists of 19 residues. CDR3 sequence reads: CASSFWRGSADSGANVLTF. CDR3 DNA, as far as it was read: TGCGCCAGCAGCTTCTGGAGGGGAAGCGCCGACTCTGGGGCCAACGTC.

A remark on this clone: Sequencing ends 3 residues short of the CDR3 end; the germline J gene provides the rest. The rearrangement links TRBV5-7 to TRBJ1-2; 7 positions agree with TRBD1. TRBV5-7 is placed among ORFs of uncertain function. This CDR3 has 15 amino acids. J was trimmed by 3 bases and V by 3 bases; bases with no gene match: 8. CDR3 in amino acids: CASSSRQGWDYGYTF. Incomplete CDR3 DNA: TGTGCCAGCAGCTCTAGACAGGGTTGGGACTATGGC.

For this clone: The sequence runs out 3 residues before the end of the CDR3; the remainder is reconstructed from the germline J gene. This sequence joins TRBV5-1 and TRBJ2-4; the D gene is possibly TRBD1 (5 bases). Between the trimmed V and J ends, which lost 4 bases and 0 bases, there was a span of 11 bases. This CDR3 is 15 amino acids long. Germline assignment: CDR1 SGHRS and CDR2 YFSETQ. CDR3 protein: CASSRLGEAKNIQYF. The DNA read from the CDR3 is TGCGCCAGCAGCCGGCTAGGGGAAGCCAAAAACATT.

To note about this clone: The sequenced fragment ends 3 residues before the CDR3 boundary, so the rest is inferred from the germline J gene. J is TRBJ2-5 and V is TRBV30; 7 bases map to TRBD1. CDR3 length: 13 residues. The germline CDR1 and CDR2 sequences are GTSNPN and SVGIG (reference sequence). Trimming at V came to 1 base and at J to 5 bases, leaving 4 bases not matched to a gene. The sequenced CDR3 bases are TGTGCCTGGAGTGATAGGGGGCATGAGACC. Protein: CAWSDRGHET. The CDR3 in full is CAWSDRGHETQYF.

Worth noting for this clone: Read sequence stops 3 residues before the CDR3 end, and the germline J gene provides the missing end. V is TRBV2 and J is TRBJ2-2; 9 nucleotides line up with TRBD1. Germline V gives CDR1 SNHLY, CDR2 FYNNEI. The CDR3 is made up of 15 amino acids. V dropped 3 bases and J dropped 1; count of bases not matched to a gene: 0. Incomplete CDR3 DNA: TGTGCCAGCAGTGAGGGACAGGGGAACACCGGGGAG. Residues: CASSEGQGNTGE. The complete CDR3 sequence is CASSEGQGNTGELFF.

Remarks on this clone: The CDR3 extends 3 residues past the end of the read, so its final part is completed from the germline J gene. This chain uses TRBV20-1 with TRBJ2-7; the match to TRBD2 covers 11 bases. The CDR3 has 15 amino acids. J lost 2 bases, V lost 5 bases, and 8 bases had no gene match. Looked up from germline, CDR1 is DFQATT and CDR2 is SNEGSKA (reference sequence). The CDR3 DNA, read in part, is TGCAGTGCTGGGTGGACTAGCGGGTTTACCTACGAG. Its translation is CSAGWTSGFTYE. The full-length CDR3 reads as CSAGWTSGFTYEQYF.

With respect to this clone: The read gets to within 3 residues of the CDR3 end, and the germline J gene fills in the rest. The chain recombines TRBV7-2 with TRBJ2-7, with D possibly being TRBD1 (5 bases). Germline-derived CDR1 and CDR2 are SGHTA and FQGNSA. Deletions cut 5 bases from V and 0 bases from J, with 8 bases between. This CDR3 contains 13 residues. The part of the CDR3 DNA that was read is TGTGCCAGCAGCCAACAGGCCTCCTACGAG. Its protein product is CASSQQASYE. The entire CDR3 protein is CASSQQASYEQYF.

Points on this clone: Read coverage stops 3 residues before the CDR3 terminus; the germline J gene supplies the remainder. The chain carries TRBV29-1 and TRBJ2-5; D is ambiguous. Trimming took 4 bases from V and 5 from J, leaving 11 bases between them. The CDR3 totals 12 residues. CDR1 is SQVTM and CDR2 is ANQGSEA in the germline V gene. This CDR3 reads CSVAGGVETQYF. The sequenced part of the CDR3 DNA is TGCAGCGTTGCCGGCGGCGTTGAGACC.

Comment on this clone: The CDR3 end is not reached by the read, which stops 3 residues before it; the germline J gene fills it in. The chain has TRBV18 and TRBJ2-1, with D possibly being TRBD1 (7 bases). Germline V lookup: CDR1 KGHSH, CDR2 LQKENI. The germline V and J ends were trimmed by 6 bases and 8 bases, with 14 bases remaining between them. The CDR3 covers 13 residues. CDR3 DNA, as far as it was read: TGTGCCAGCTCTGCTACAGGGGAGGATGAG. It codes for CASSATGEDE. The whole CDR3 sequence reads CASSATGEDEQFF.

Concerning this clone: The read is 3 residues too short to cover the CDR3 end, so that end is filled in from the germline J gene. The chain has TRBV2 and TRBJ2-7, with 9 bases lining up with TRBD1. Germline values: CDR1 SNHLY, CDR2 FYNNEI. V lost 11 bases, J lost 6 bases, and 11 bases stayed unmatched. CDR3 length: 13 amino acids. The CDR3 here is CAFPGQGYPEQYF. CDR3 DNA (partial): TGTGCCTTCCCGGGACAGGGATATCCCGAG. The whole variable domain, remainder taken from reference TRBV2 and TRBJ2-7, is EPEVTQTPSHQVTQMGQEVILRCVPISNHLYFYWYRQILGQKVEFLVSFYNNEISEKSEIFDDQFSVERPDGSNFTLKIRSTKLEDSAMYFCAFPGQGYPEQYFGPGTRLTVT.

As concerns this clone: The CDR3 end is not reached by the read, which stops 3 residues before it; the germline J gene fills it in. J is TRBJ2-7 and V is TRBV4-2; 12 bases line up with TRBD2. Trimming removed 4 bases from V and 1 base from J; junction bases left unmatched: 11. Per the germline V gene, CDR1 is LGHNA and CDR2 is YNFKEQ. The CDR3 extends over 18 amino acids. The covered CDR3 bases are TGTGCCAGCAGCCCGGTAGCAGGGACTAGCGGGCTGTCCTACGAG. This codes for CASSPVAGTSGLSYE. The CDR3 as a whole reads CASSPVAGTSGLSYEQYF.

Turning to this clone: The observed sequence ends 3 residues before the CDR3 terminus, with the missing tail filled in from the germline J gene. The V call is TRBV7-6, the J call TRBJ2-5; 9 nucleotides align to TRBD2. Per the germline V gene, CDR1 is SGHVS and CDR2 is FNYEAQ. The length of the CDR3 is 15 residues. The trim removed 3 bases at V and 5 bases at J, leaving 7 bases unmatched. The part of the CDR3 DNA that was read is TGTGCCAGCAGCTTTAGCGGGAGAGCGGGGGAGACC. Protein: CASSFSGRAGET. The whole CDR3 sequence reads CASSFSGRAGETQYF.

About this clone itself: Read sequence stops 3 residues before the CDR3 end, and the germline J gene provides the missing end. The genes are TRBV5-4 and TRBJ2-5; the match to TRBD2 covers 10 bases. Germline V gives CDR1 SGHNT, CDR2 YYREEE (reference sequence). V was clipped by 0 bases and J by 5 bases; unmatched bases: 7. This CDR3 is built from 16 residues. The part of the CDR3 DNA that was read is TGTGCCAGCAGCTTGGGGGGTAGCGGGAGGCCGGAGACC. This encodes CASSLGGSGRPET. The whole CDR3 sequence reads CASSLGGSGRPETQYF.

As regards this clone: The CDR3 end falls 3 residues outside the read, so it is completed with the germline J gene. The identical CDR3 is also encoded by other nucleotide sequences in the sample. The gene calls are TRBV7-9 and TRBJ2-1; 7 bases are shared with TRBD1. The CDR3 is 15 residues long. V was clipped by 5 bases and J by 0 bases; unmatched bases: 4. CDR1 and CDR2 (germline): SEHNR, FQNEAQ (reference sequence). The CDR3 bases that were read are TGTGCCAGCAGCCCCAGGGGGAACTCCTACAATGAG. It encodes CASSPRGNSYNE. The complete CDR3 sequence is CASSPRGNSYNEQFF.

Concerning this clone itself: The observed sequence ends 3 residues before the CDR3 terminus, with the missing tail filled in from the germline J gene. The chain combines TRBV2 with TRBJ2-1, with 9 bases aligning to TRBD2. Looked up from germline, CDR1 is SNHLY and CDR2 is FYNNEI. The CDR3 consists of 17 residues. The ends lost 11 bases at V and 0 bases at J; junction bases unmatched: 14. The CDR3 sequence: CAASTLSGRGSYNEQFF. The CDR3 DNA, read in part, is TGTGCCGCCTCTACCCTTAGCGGGAGAGGCTCCTACAATGAG.

Notes on this clone: The CDR3 end falls 3 residues outside the read, so it is completed with the germline J gene. The chain combines TRBV5-1 with TRBJ2-3; TRBD2 matches 9 bases. This CDR3 has 15 residues. With 4 bases clipped from V and 0 bases from J, the junction kept 3 bases outside the gene matches. Germline V gene lookup returns CDR1 SGHRS and CDR2 YFSETQ. Incomplete CDR3 DNA: TGCGCCAGCAGCGACGGGACTAGCAGCACAGATACG. Protein product: CASSDGTSSTDT. The whole CDR3 sequence is CASSDGTSSTDTQYF.

Concerning this clone: The read gets to within 3 residues of the CDR3 end, and the germline J gene fills in the rest. This chain joins TRBV11-2 and TRBJ1-1; D not certain. V lost 1 base, J lost 4 bases, and 7 bases lay in between. There are 13 residues in the CDR3. Germline V lookup: CDR1 SGHAT, CDR2 FQNNGV. Partial CDR3 DNA: TGTGCCAGCAGCTTAGGTCTACTCACTGAA. Its translation: CASSLGLLTE. The entire CDR3 protein is CASSLGLLTEAFF.

Points on this clone: The DNA ends 3 residues before the CDR3 does, and the rest of the CDR3 is filled in from the germline J gene. The chain uses TRBV12-3 or TRBV12-4 and TRBJ2-5; 10 nucleotides agree with TRBD2. Trimming cost V 6 bases and J 5 bases; bases outside gene matches: 3. This CDR3 has 13 amino acids. The CDR3 bases that were read are TGTGCCAGCAGACCTAGCGGGGGCGAGACC. As protein: CASRPSGGET. The entire CDR3 protein reads CASRPSGGETQYF.

Comment on this clone: The DNA ends 3 residues before the CDR3 does, and the rest of the CDR3 is filled in from the germline J gene. The gene calls are TRBV19 and TRBJ2-2; 8 nucleotides align to TRBD2. In germline, CDR1 is LNHDA, CDR2 SQIVND (reference sequence). V was pared by 5 bases and J by 0 bases, with 8 bases of the junction left unmatched. The CDR3 length is 17 residues. Incomplete CDR3 DNA: TGTGCCAGTAGTCAACAATTGACTAGCGCGAACACCGGGGAG. Its translation: CASSQQLTSANTGE. The full CDR3 is CASSQQLTSANTGELFF.

With regard to this clone: The read ends 3 residues early relative to the CDR3; the germline J gene fills the gap. The chain carries TRBV7-6 and TRBJ1-2; tentatively, D is TRBD1 (6 bases). The CDR3 is 13 amino acids. Trimming left V 3 bases short and J 4 bases short, with 9 bases between. The V gene's germline CDR1 is SGHVS and CDR2 FNYEAQ. Incomplete CDR3 DNA: TGTGCCAGCAGCTTCACACAGGGCTATGGC. This encodes CASSFTQGYG. The CDR3 in full is CASSFTQGYGYTF.

Points on this clone: Read data end 3 residues before the CDR3 end; the end is taken from the germline J gene. V and J are TRBV20-1 and TRBJ2-1, with 9 bases fitting TRBD2. The ends lost 6 bases at V and 4 bases at J; junction bases unmatched: 7. CDR3 length: 14 residues. CDR1 is DFQATT and CDR2 is SNEGSKA in the germline V gene (reference sequence). The chain's CDR3 is CSAPVAGVYNEQFF. The CDR3 bases that were read are TGCAGTGCCCCTGTAGCGGGGGTATACAATGAG.

As regards this clone: The read halts 3 residues ahead of the CDR3 end, with the missing end drawn from the germline J gene. This chain connects TRBV6-2 or TRBV6-3 to TRBJ1-4, with 7 bases identical to TRBD1. The CDR3 is 15 amino acids. The trim removed 5 bases at V and 8 bases at J, leaving 11 bases unmatched. Germline CDR1 is MNHEY and CDR2 is SVGEGT. CDR3 in amino acids: CASSPPGQKLEKLFF. The sequenced part of the CDR3 DNA is TGTGCCAGCAGTCCTCCGGGACAGAAGTTGGAAAAA.

In the case of this clone: Coverage ceases 3 residues before the CDR3 finishes, and the germline J gene fills in the end. The chain links TRBV2 to TRBJ1-3, with D tentatively TRBD1 (5 bases). The CDR3 length is 15 residues. Trimming shortened V by 6 bases and J by 0 bases, and 12 bases separated the two germline ends. Germline V lookup: CDR1 SNHLY, CDR2 FYNNEI. CDR3 bases read: TGTGCCAGCAGGGCGACAGCACTCTCTGGAAACACC. Encoded protein: CASRATALSGNT. The entire CDR3 reads CASRATALSGNTIYF.

This clone is identified as medium-sized from frequency. The read ends 3 residues shy of where the CDR3 ends; the end is completed using the germline J gene. This sequence joins TRBV10-3 and TRBJ1-1, with 10 bases matching TRBD1. The junction had 10 bases not matched to a gene; V was cut back by 10 bases and J by 5 bases. This CDR3 has 14 amino acids. In germline, CDR1 is ENHRY, CDR2 SYGVKD. Here the CDR3 reads CASFPGQGKTEAFF. The covered CDR3 bases are TGTGCCAGCTTTCCGGGACAGGGGAAAACTGAA.

To note about this clone: Read data end 3 residues before the CDR3 end; the end is taken from the germline J gene. The rearrangement links TRBV6-2 or TRBV6-3 to TRBJ2-1, with TRBD2 matching 11 bases. The CDR3 covers 15 residues. The germline gives CDR1 MNHEY, CDR2 SVGEGT. V was pared by 7 bases and J by 7 bases, with 9 bases of the junction left unmatched. The CDR3 sequence is CASTPTSGRKNEQFF. The sequenced part of the CDR3 DNA is TGTGCCAGCACCCCAACTAGCGGGAGAAAAAATGAG.

As for this clone: The germline gene is not matched at one end of the junction; a read error may be the cause. Coverage ceases 3 residues before the CDR3 finishes, and the germline J gene fills in the end. The chain employs TRBV4-2 and TRBJ2-3; TRBD2 matches 10 bases. The CDR3 is 16 amino acids. Germline V lookup: CDR1 LGHNA, CDR2 YNFKEQ. This CDR3 is CASSQASGSGTDTQYF. The CDR3 DNA, read in part, is TGCGCCAGCAGCCAAGCTAGCGGGAGTGGCACAGATACG.

Remarks on this clone: With the read ending 3 residues before the CDR3 end, the germline J gene is used to fill in that end. The rearrangement joins TRBV7-6 to TRBJ2-7, with 12 bases identical to TRBD2. The CDR3 is made up of 16 amino acids. V shed 5 bases and J 1 base; nucleotides not matched to a gene: 6. CDR1 is SGHVS and CDR2 is FNYEAQ in the germline V gene. The sequenced part of the CDR3 DNA is TGTGCCAGCAGCGCCGGACTAGCGGGGTTGTCCTACGAG. Translating gives CASSAGLAGLSYE. The entire CDR3 protein reads CASSAGLAGLSYEQYF.

A note on this clone: The observed sequence ends 3 residues before the CDR3 terminus, with the missing tail filled in from the germline J gene. The V call is TRBV2, the J call TRBJ2-3, with no clear D. The CDR3 has 16 residues. Looked up from germline, CDR1 is SNHLY and CDR2 is FYNNEI. Trimming shortened V by 4 bases and J by 2 bases, and 16 bases separated the two germline ends. CDR3 bases read: TGTGCCAGCAGTGTGGAATCGGAACTAAACACAGATACG. This gives the protein CASSVESELNTDT. The entire CDR3 sequence reads CASSVESELNTDTQYF.